Listed below are T cell receptor beta chains from one sample, sequenced in a study of blood T cell repertoires in COVID-19. The method was immunoSEQ multiplex PCR; TCRdb's version includes in-frame clones alone and lacks a portion of them. Of 90,000 to 120,000 clones in the sample, 69% are singletons; the top ten hold approximately 5.9%. The sequenced sample consisted of peripheral blood. All receptors come from a man at least 80 years old with acute or convalescent COVID-19. Each CDR3 is given with its conserved first and last residue. D genes are given only for firm matches. Clone size appears in some rows only: once, few, many, or a class for an expanded clone.

d_call	v_call	clone_size	j_call	cdr3_aa	cdr3_nt
NA	TRBV5-1	NA	TRBJ2-7	CASSLLANYEQYF	TGCGCCAGCAGCTTGCTAGCCAACTACGAGCAGTACTTC
NA	TRBV28	NA	TRBJ2-7	CASRGGTEQYF	TGTGCCAGCAGGGGAGGAACGGAGCAGTACTTC
TRBD1	TRBV28	once	TRBJ1-4	CASSRGQWGEKLFF	TGTGCCAGCAGCCGGGGACAGTGGGGTGAAAAACTGTTTTTT
TRBD1	TRBV27	NA	TRBJ2-7	CASSLATGGWYEQYF	TGTGCCAGCAGTTTGGCGACAGGGGGCTGGTACGAGCAGTACTTC
TRBD2	TRBV4-1	NA	TRBJ2-2	CASSQGSGRQNTGELFF	TGCGCCAGCAGCCAAGGTAGCGGGAGACAGAACACCGGGGAGCTGTTTTTT
TRBD1	TRBV19	NA	TRBJ2-1	CASSFRDRGSGIREQFF	TGTGCCAGTAGTTTCCGGGACAGGGGTAGCGGGATCCGTGAGCAGTTCTTC
TRBD1	TRBV28	NA	TRBJ2-1	CASSSQGTGSYNEQFF	TGTGCCAGCAGTTCCCAAGGGACAGGGTCCTACAATGAGCAGTTCTTC
TRBD2	TRBV27	NA	TRBJ2-2	CASSPGLEVGELFF	TGTGCCAGCAGCCCCGGACTAGAAGTCGGGGAGCTGTTTTTT
NA	TRBV3-1/TRBV3-2	NA	TRBJ2-2	CASSTYRTENTGELFF	TGTGCCAGCAGCACATACCGGACAGAGAACACCGGGGAGCTGTTTTTT
TRBD2	TRBV2	NA	TRBJ2-2	CASSDPGLAGGLAGELFF	TGTGCCAGCAGCGACCCGGGACTAGCGGGAGGCCTTGCCGGGGAGCTGTTTTTT
TRBD2	TRBV2	NA	TRBJ2-7	CASRSAGVGEQYF	TGTGCCAGCAGGTCTGCGGGAGTTGGCGAGCAGTACTTC
TRBD1	TRBV25-1	NA	TRBJ1-5	CASSGQDNQPQHF	TGTGCCAGTTCCGGACAGGATAATCAGCCCCAGCATTTT
NA	TRBV11-3	NA	TRBJ2-4	CASSKAGPWGDIQYF	TGTGCCAGCAGCAAAGCGGGCCCTTGGGGGGACATTCAGTACTTC
TRBD1	TRBV15	NA	TRBJ2-7	CATSSRTGAYEQYF	TGTGCCACCAGCAGCCGGACAGGGGCCTACGAGCAGTACTTC
TRBD2	TRBV27	NA	TRBJ2-7	CATSLAGGTYEQYF	TGTGCCACCTCGTTAGCGGGTGGGACCTACGAGCAGTACTTC
TRBD1	TRBV5-6	NA	TRBJ1-4	CASSLTGQFNEKLFF	TGTGCCAGCAGCTTGACGGGACAGTTTAATGAAAAACTGTTTTTT